This T cell receptor beta chain was found in a study of a mutant IDH1 vaccine in newly diagnosed glioma. Study summary: Onset of vaccination occurred 4-6 weeks following radiotherapy alone, or with temozolomide cycles.

Generated by immunoSEQ multiplex PCR, the TCRdb table keeps only in-frame clones and is missing some. This sample has about 47,000 clones, with around 90% found just once. The junction had 2 bases not matched to a gene; V was cut back by 7 bases and J by 0 bases. The germline gives CDR1 MNHNS, CDR2 SASEGT. The CDR3 extends over 13 amino acids. Time point denoted: week 35, safety follow-up. A 20-mer mutant IDH1 peptide at 300 ug was injected subcutaneously with topical imiquimod. This clone showed up just a few times. Its target is not known. The clonotype comes from a woman in her thirties or forties with glioma. The chain is built from TRBV6-1 and TRBJ1-1, with 7 bases identical to TRBD1. The source was PBMCs, collected from a glioma patient whose treatment included an IDH1 peptide vaccine. The CDR3 protein is CASKDRLNTEAFF. The CDR3 DNA reads as TGTGCCAGCAAGGACAGGTTGAACACTGAAGCTTTCTTT.